This T cell receptor beta chain was captured in a study of T cell responses to AZD1222 COVID-19 vaccine. Germline values: CDR1 KGHSH, CDR2 LQKENI. V lost 0 bases and J 0 bases, leaving 14 bases between the germline ends. This CDR3 is built from 17 residues. As regards this clone: Its target is unknown.

Assay used: immunoSEQ multiplex PCR; TCRdb lists only in-frame clones, some missing. The sample carries over 65,000 clones, 86% recorded once. Study results and caveats: Researchers took repertoire samples only after the peak T cell response had come. The donor cohort was predominantly white British with a female majority, and clonal diversity may have been underestimated. AZD1222 recipients seropositive at baseline numbered only six. Spike-specific TCR breadth and depth both grew after two AZD1222 doses.

The starting material was peripheral blood, obtained on day 0 of AZD1222 vaccination. This chain connects TRBV18 to TRBJ1-2; a weak D match, TRBD1 (5 bases). This clonotype originated in an adult in good health. Here the CDR3 reads CASSPPGRSPANYGYTF. The CDR3 nucleotides read TGTGCCAGCTCACCACCGGGACGTTCACCTGCTAACTATGGCTACACCTTC.